These 14 T cell receptor beta chains were all obtained from the same sample, sequenced in a study of Ad26.COV2.S vaccination and SARS-CoV-2 variants. The repertoire was sequenced with immunoSEQ multiplex PCR; TCRdb's copy has only in-frame clones and lacks some. The repertoire holds around 450,000 clones, with 70% to 90% as singletons. Treatment meaning: roughly 20 received Ad26.COV2.S at low or high dose, single or two shots; roughly five received placebo; per-sample allocation not given. Specimens were obtained on day 63 following the first vaccine or placebo injection. This specimen was peripheral blood, taken in a trial of Ad26.COV2.S vaccine versus placebo. Receptors originate from a person between 18 and 60 years old who received the Ad26.COV2.S COVID-19 vaccine or a placebo.

This chain uses TRBV6-5 with TRBJ1-4, with TRBD1 as a possible D gene (5 bases). Germline loops: CDR1 MNHEY, CDR2 SVGAGI. The CDR3 consists of 14 residues. Trimming removed 2 bases from V and 8 bases from J, with 12 bases in between. CDR3 nucleotide sequence: TGTGCCAGCAGTTACGGGGGGACGAGGGAAAAACTGTTTTTT. Its protein product is CASSYGGTREKLFF.

This clone occurred once. This rearrangement joins TRBV5-4 to TRBJ2-7; 9 positions match TRBD1. Germline trimming cut 4 bases from V and 1 base from J; bases unmatched to any gene: 3. The CDR3 extends over 14 amino acids. Looked up from germline, CDR1 is SGHNT and CDR2 is YYREEE (reference sequence). The CDR3 DNA is TGTGCCAGCAGCCCGGGACAGGGTTCCTACGAGCAGTACTTC. Amino acid sequence: CASSPGQGSYEQYF.

The chain carries TRBV7-3 and TRBJ2-5; D is tentatively TRBD1 or TRBD2 (5 bases each). The CDR3 runs 13 residues. Germline V gene lookup returns CDR1 SGHTA and CDR2 FQGTGA. Between the trimmed V and J ends, which lost 6 bases and 4 bases, there was a span of 12 bases. The CDR3 region has the DNA TGTGCCAGCAGGTTACCGGGGCGAGAGACCCAGTACTTC. This codes for CASRLPGRETQYF.

The DNA for the CDR3 is TGCAGCGTAGGGGTTGCAACTAATGAAAAACTGTTTTTT. Amino acid sequence: CSVGVATNEKLFF. The rearrangement uses TRBV29-1 and TRBJ1-4; TRBD1 might be the D (5 bases). Germline CDR1 reads SQVTM; CDR2 reads ANQGSEA. Deletions cut 6 bases from V and 0 bases from J, with 8 bases between. The CDR3 is made up of 13 amino acids.

This clone was recorded a few times. The CDR3 loop is CASSSRRSEDTQYF. In DNA, the CDR3 is TGTGCCAGCAGCTCGAGGCGGAGCGAGGATACGCAGTATTTT. The chain has TRBV7-9 and TRBJ2-3, with no clear D. The germline V gene encodes CDR1 SEHNR and CDR2 FQNEAQ (reference sequence). CDR3 length: 14 amino acids. The ends were cut back, 4 bases at V and 6 bases at J, with 14 bases in the middle.

The rearrangement uses TRBV30 and TRBJ1-2; D is unresolved. The germline V gene has CDR1 GTSNPN and CDR2 SVGIG (reference sequence). Trimming removed 0 bases from V and 4 bases from J, with 9 bases in between. This CDR3 region has 13 residues. The CDR3 sequence: CAWSVQTGYGYTF. The CDR3 DNA is TGTGCCTGGAGTGTTCAGACCGGCTATGGCTACACCTTC.

The chain joins TRBV11-2 to TRBJ2-3; 8 bases are shared with TRBD1. The CDR3 runs to 15 residues. The germline gives CDR1 SGHAT, CDR2 FQNNGV. V lost 4 bases, J lost 0 bases, and 3 bases stayed unmatched. The CDR3 DNA follows: TGTGCCAGCAGCTCCGGGACAGGAAGCACAGATACGCAGTATTTT. Encoded protein: CASSSGTGSTDTQYF.

This rearrangement joins TRBV4-3 to TRBJ1-2; D call uncertain. The germline CDR1 and CDR2 sequences are LGHNA and YSLEER. V was trimmed by 0 bases and J by 8 bases, leaving 16 bases between them. This CDR3 spans 15 amino acids. The CDR3: CASSQEVPGEGGYTF. CDR3 coding DNA: TGCGCCAGCAGCCAAGAGGTACCAGGCGAAGGAGGCTACACCTTC.

This sequence joins TRBV14 and TRBJ2-7, with 10 bases identical to TRBD1. Trimming cost V 1 base and J 3 bases; bases outside gene matches: 3. This CDR3 has 15 residues. Per the germline V gene, CDR1 is SGHDN and CDR2 is FVKESK. In nucleotides, the CDR3 is TGTGCCAGCAGCCAAGCGGGACAGGGGTTCTACGAGCAGTACTTC. Translation gives CASSQAGQGFYEQYF.

The genes are TRBV27 and TRBJ2-1; 11 nucleotides align to TRBD1. With V trimmed by 0 bases and J by 9 bases, 4 bases remained unmatched. Germline lookup yields CDR1 MNHEY and CDR2 SMNVEV (reference sequence). The CDR3 has 15 amino acids. CDR3 residues: CASSLSRTGGSEQFF. The CDR3 bases are TGTGCCAGCAGTTTATCAAGGACAGGGGGCAGTGAGCAGTTCTTC.

The chain is built from TRBV18 and TRBJ2-1, with 9 positions matching TRBD2. CDR1 is KGHSH, CDR2 LQKENI, per germline. J lost 12 bases, V lost 0 bases, and 9 bases had no gene match. The CDR3 length is 15 residues. CDR3 sequence: CASSPPGLAPLGQFF. DNA of the CDR3: TGTGCCAGCTCACCACCGGGACTAGCCCCGCTTGGGCAGTTCTTC.

The chain recombines TRBV7-3 with TRBJ2-1, with 9 bases fitting TRBD1. The CDR3 spans 13 residues. Germline V CDR1 and CDR2: SGHTA, FQGTGA. V lost 5 bases to trimming and J lost 7 bases; unmatched junction nucleotides: 3. This CDR3 reads CASSRDRANEQFF. The CDR3 coding sequence is TGTGCCAGCAGCCGGGACAGGGCGAATGAGCAGTTCTTC. Using reference TRBV7-3 and TRBJ2-1 for the parts outside the CDR3, the full variable domain is GAGVSQTPSNKVTEKGKYVELRCDPISGHTALYWYRQSLGQGPEFLIYFQGTGAADDSGLPNDRFFAVRPEGSVSTLKIQRTERGDSAVYLCASSRDRANEQFFGPGTRLTVL.

This chain uses TRBV19 with TRBJ2-1, with TRBD1 matching over 7 bases. Germline CDR1 LNHDA, CDR2 SQIVND (reference sequence). The J segment lost 7 bases and the V segment lost 3 bases, leaving 9 bases of the junction unmatched. The CDR3 runs to 15 residues. The CDR3 sequence is CASSITPTTGNEQFF. The CDR3 DNA reads as TGTGCCAGTAGTATCACCCCCACGACAGGGAATGAGCAGTTCTTC.

The rearrangement joins TRBV5-1 to TRBJ1-4, with D unresolved. The CDR3 runs 14 residues. Germline CDR1 reads SGHRS; CDR2 reads YFSETQ. Trimming took off 0 bases at V and 4 bases at J, with 7 bases between the two ends. CDR3 in DNA: TGCGCCAGCAGCTTGGGAGAGATTAATGAAAAACTGTTTTTT. Its translation: CASSLGEINEKLFF.